The source of this T cell receptor (beta chain) is a study of glioma-infiltrating T cells. Whole-study findings and limits: Tissue and blood shared very few CDR3 sequences. Tissue-blood divergence was below expectation in non-neoplastic patients, above in gliomas.

Amplification of TCR alpha and beta CDR3 regions from RNA used iRepertoire nested multiplex PCR. For one-step reverse transcription and amplification, 100-400 ng of tissue mRNA or PBMC total RNA was used. TCRdb independently ran MiXCR on the multiplex PCR reads; one entry per CDR3 protein. The sample lists about 130,000 distinct CDR3 sequences; approximately 26% were seen once. Of note for this clonotype: Antigen: not known. At one boundary the junction diverges from the germline segment, which might be a read error.

The germline gives CDR1 KGHSH, CDR2 LQKENI. The CDR3 length is 15 residues. The genes are TRBV18 and TRBJ1-4, with a possible D match to TRBD1 (6 bases). The origin of this receptor is a human donor with low-grade glioma or glioblastoma, undergoing nonglioma brain surgery, or in good health (not recorded which). Input material: glioma tissue, nonneoplastic brain tissue, or PBMCs (not recorded which). CDR3 in amino acids: CSSRGGVLSNEKLFF. The CDR3 DNA reads TGTTCCAGCCGAGGGGGAGTCCTGAGTAATGAAAAACTGTTTTTT.